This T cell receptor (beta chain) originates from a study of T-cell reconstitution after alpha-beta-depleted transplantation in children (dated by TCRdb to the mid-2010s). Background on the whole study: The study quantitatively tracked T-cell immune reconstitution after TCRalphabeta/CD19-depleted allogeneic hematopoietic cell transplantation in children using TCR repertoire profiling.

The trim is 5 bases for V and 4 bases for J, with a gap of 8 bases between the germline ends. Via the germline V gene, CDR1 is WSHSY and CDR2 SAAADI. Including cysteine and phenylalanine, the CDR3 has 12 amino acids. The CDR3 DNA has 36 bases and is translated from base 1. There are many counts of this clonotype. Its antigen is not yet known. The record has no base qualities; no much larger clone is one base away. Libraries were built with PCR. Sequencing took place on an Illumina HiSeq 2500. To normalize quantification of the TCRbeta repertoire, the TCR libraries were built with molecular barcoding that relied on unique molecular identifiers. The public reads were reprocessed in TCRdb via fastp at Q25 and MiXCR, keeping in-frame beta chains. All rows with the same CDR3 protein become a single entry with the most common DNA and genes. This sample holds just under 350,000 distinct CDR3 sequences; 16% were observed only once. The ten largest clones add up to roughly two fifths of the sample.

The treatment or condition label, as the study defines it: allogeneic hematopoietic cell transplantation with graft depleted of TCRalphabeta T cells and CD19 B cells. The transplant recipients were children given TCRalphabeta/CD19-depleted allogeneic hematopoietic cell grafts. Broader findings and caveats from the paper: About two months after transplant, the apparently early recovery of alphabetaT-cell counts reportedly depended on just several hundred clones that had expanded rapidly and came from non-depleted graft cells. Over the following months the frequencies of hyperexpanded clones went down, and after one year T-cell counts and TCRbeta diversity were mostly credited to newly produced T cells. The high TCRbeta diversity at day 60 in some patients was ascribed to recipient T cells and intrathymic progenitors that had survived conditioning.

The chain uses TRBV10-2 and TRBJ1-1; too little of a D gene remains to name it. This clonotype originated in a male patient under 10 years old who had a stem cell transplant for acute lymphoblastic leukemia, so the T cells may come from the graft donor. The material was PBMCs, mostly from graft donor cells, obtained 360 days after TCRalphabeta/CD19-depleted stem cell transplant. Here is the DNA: TGCGCCAGCAGTCAGCCGGGCACTGAAGCTTTCTTT. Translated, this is CASSQPGTEAFF.